The T cell receptor beta chain described here comes from a study of T cell responses to AZD1222 COVID-19 vaccine. Study-wide results and limits: Only a handful of AZD1222 recipients were seropositive at baseline. Targeting of unmutated variant regions was reportedly seen in nearly half of spike-specific TCRs.

This clone was counted between two and nine times. Its antigen remains unidentified. Only in-frame clones appear in the TCRdb table, and some are missing; sequencing was by immunoSEQ multiplex PCR. The table lists approximately 110,000 clones, more than 85% of them singletons. Sequences were derived from peripheral blood, sampled on day 0 of AZD1222 vaccination. The TCR comes from an adult in good health.

CDR3 protein: CATSDPSNRKFEQYF. As DNA, the CDR3 is TGTGCCACCAGTGATCCGTCAAACAGAAAGTTCGAGCAGTACTTC. V usage is TRBV24-1 and J usage is TRBJ2-7; D gene ambiguous. Germline CDR1 and CDR2: KGHDR and SFDVKD. V shed 3 bases and J shed 6 bases, with 17 bases lying between them. The CDR3 is 15 amino acids.